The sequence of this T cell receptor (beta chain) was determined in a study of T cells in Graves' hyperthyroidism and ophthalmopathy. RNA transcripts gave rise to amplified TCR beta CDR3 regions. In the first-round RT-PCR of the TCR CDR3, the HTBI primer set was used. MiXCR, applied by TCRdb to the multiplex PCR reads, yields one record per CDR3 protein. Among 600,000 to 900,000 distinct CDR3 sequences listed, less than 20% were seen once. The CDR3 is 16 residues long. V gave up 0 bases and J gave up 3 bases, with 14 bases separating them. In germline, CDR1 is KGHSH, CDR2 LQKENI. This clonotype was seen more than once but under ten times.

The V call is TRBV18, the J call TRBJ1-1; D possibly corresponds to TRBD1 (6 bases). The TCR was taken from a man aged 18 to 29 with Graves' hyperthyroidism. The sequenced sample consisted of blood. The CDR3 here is CASSPPGLGGDTEAFF. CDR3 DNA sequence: TGTGCCAGCTCACCACCGGGCTTAGGGGGGGACACTGAAGCTTTCTTT.